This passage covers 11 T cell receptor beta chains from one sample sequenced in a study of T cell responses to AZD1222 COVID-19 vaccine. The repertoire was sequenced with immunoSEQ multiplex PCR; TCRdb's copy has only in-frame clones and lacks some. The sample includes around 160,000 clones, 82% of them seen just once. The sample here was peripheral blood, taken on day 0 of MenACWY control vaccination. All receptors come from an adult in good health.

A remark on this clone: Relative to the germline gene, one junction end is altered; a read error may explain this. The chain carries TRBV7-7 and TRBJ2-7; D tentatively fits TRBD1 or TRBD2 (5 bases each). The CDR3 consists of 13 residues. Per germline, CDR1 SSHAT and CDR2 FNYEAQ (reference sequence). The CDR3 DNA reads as TGTGCCAGCAGCCCAGACGGTCCGGGACCTAAAATTTTC. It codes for CASSPDGPGPKIF.

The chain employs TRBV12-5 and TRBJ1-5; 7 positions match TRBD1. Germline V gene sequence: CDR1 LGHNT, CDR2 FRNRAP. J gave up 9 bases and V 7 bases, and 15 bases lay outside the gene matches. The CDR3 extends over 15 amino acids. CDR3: CASAAGTAFERPQHF. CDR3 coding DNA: TGTGCTAGTGCCGCGGGGACAGCATTTGAGCGGCCCCAGCATTTT. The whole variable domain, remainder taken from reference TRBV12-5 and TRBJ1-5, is DARVTQTPRHKVTEMGQEVTMRCQPILGHNTVFWYRQTMMQGLELLAYFRNRAPLDDSGMPKDRFSAEMPDATLATLKIQPSEPRDSAVYFCASAAGTAFERPQHFGDGTRLSIL.

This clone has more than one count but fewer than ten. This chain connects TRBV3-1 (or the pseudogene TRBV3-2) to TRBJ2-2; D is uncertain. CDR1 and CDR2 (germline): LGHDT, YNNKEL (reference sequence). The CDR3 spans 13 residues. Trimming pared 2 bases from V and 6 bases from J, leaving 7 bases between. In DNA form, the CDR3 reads TGTGCCAGCAGCCAAAAAGGTGCCGGGGAGCTGTTTTTT. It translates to CASSQKGAGELFF.

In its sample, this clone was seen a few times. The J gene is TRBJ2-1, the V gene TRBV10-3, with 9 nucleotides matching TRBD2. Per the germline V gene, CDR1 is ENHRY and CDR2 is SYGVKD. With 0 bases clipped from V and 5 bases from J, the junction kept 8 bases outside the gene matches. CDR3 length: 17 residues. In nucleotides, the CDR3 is TGTGCCATCAGTGAGTCGAGGGCTAGCGGGGATAACAATGAGCAGTTCTTC. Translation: CAISESRASGDNNEQFF.

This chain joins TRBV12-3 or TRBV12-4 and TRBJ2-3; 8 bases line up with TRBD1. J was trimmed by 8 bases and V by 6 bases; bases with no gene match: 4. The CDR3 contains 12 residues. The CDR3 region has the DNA TGTGCCAGCAGAGGAACAGGGGGTACGCAGTATTTT. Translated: CASRGTGGTQYF.

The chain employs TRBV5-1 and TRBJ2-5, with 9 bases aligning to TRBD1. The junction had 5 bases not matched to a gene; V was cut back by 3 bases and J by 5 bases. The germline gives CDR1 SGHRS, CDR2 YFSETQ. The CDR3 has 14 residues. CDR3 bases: TGCGCCAGCAGCTCTGGGACAGGGAGGGAGACCCAGTACTTC. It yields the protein CASSSGTGRETQYF.

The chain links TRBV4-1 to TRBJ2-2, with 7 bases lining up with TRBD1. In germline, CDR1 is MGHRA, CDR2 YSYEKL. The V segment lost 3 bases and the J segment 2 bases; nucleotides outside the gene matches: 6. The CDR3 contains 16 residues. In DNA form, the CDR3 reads TGCGCCAGCAGCCACTTCGACAGGGATAACACCGGGGAGCTGTTTTTT. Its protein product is CASSHFDRDNTGELFF.

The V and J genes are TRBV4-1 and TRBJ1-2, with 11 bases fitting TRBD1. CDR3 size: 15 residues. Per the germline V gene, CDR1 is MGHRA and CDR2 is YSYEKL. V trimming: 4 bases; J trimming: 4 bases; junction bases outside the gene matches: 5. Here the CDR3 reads CASSRGQGAGYGYTF. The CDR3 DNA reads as TGCGCCAGCAGCCGAGGACAGGGGGCTGGCTATGGCTACACCTTC.

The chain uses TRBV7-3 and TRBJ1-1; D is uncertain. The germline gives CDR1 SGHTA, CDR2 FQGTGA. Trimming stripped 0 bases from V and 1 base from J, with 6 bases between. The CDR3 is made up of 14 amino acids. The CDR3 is CASSLTGRNTEAFF. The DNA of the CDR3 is TGTGCCAGCAGCTTAACTGGACGGAACACTGAAGCTTTCTTT.

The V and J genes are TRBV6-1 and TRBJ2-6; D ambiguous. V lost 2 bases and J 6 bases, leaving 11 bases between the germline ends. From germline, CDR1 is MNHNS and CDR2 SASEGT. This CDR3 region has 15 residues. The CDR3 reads CASSELGYKANVLTF. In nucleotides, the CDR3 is TGTGCCAGCAGTGAATTGGGGTATAAGGCCAACGTCCTGACTTTC.

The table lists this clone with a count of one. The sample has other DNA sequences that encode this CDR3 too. Here the CDR3 reads CASSLHQETQYF. The CDR3 nucleotides read TGTGCCAGCAGTTTACACCAAGAGACCCAGTACTTC. The chain carries TRBV12-3 or TRBV12-4 and TRBJ2-5; D is undetermined. CDR3 length: 12 amino acids. Trimming removed 2 bases at V and 0 bases at J, with 1 base between.